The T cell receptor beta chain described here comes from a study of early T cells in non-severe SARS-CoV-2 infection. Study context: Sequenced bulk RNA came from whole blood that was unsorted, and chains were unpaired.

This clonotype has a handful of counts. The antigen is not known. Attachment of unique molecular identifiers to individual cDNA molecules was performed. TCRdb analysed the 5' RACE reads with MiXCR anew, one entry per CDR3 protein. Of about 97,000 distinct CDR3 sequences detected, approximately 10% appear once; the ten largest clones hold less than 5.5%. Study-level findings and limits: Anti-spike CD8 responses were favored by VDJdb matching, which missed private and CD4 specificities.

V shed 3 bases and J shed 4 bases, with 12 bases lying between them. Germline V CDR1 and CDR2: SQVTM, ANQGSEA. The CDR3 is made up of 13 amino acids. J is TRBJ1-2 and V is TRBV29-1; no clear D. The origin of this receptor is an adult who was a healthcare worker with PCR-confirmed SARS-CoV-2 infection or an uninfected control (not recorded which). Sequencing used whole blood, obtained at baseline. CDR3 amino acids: CSVDSRVGYGYTF. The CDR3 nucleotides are TGCAGCGTTGATTCTCGTGTCGGCTATGGCTACACCTTC.